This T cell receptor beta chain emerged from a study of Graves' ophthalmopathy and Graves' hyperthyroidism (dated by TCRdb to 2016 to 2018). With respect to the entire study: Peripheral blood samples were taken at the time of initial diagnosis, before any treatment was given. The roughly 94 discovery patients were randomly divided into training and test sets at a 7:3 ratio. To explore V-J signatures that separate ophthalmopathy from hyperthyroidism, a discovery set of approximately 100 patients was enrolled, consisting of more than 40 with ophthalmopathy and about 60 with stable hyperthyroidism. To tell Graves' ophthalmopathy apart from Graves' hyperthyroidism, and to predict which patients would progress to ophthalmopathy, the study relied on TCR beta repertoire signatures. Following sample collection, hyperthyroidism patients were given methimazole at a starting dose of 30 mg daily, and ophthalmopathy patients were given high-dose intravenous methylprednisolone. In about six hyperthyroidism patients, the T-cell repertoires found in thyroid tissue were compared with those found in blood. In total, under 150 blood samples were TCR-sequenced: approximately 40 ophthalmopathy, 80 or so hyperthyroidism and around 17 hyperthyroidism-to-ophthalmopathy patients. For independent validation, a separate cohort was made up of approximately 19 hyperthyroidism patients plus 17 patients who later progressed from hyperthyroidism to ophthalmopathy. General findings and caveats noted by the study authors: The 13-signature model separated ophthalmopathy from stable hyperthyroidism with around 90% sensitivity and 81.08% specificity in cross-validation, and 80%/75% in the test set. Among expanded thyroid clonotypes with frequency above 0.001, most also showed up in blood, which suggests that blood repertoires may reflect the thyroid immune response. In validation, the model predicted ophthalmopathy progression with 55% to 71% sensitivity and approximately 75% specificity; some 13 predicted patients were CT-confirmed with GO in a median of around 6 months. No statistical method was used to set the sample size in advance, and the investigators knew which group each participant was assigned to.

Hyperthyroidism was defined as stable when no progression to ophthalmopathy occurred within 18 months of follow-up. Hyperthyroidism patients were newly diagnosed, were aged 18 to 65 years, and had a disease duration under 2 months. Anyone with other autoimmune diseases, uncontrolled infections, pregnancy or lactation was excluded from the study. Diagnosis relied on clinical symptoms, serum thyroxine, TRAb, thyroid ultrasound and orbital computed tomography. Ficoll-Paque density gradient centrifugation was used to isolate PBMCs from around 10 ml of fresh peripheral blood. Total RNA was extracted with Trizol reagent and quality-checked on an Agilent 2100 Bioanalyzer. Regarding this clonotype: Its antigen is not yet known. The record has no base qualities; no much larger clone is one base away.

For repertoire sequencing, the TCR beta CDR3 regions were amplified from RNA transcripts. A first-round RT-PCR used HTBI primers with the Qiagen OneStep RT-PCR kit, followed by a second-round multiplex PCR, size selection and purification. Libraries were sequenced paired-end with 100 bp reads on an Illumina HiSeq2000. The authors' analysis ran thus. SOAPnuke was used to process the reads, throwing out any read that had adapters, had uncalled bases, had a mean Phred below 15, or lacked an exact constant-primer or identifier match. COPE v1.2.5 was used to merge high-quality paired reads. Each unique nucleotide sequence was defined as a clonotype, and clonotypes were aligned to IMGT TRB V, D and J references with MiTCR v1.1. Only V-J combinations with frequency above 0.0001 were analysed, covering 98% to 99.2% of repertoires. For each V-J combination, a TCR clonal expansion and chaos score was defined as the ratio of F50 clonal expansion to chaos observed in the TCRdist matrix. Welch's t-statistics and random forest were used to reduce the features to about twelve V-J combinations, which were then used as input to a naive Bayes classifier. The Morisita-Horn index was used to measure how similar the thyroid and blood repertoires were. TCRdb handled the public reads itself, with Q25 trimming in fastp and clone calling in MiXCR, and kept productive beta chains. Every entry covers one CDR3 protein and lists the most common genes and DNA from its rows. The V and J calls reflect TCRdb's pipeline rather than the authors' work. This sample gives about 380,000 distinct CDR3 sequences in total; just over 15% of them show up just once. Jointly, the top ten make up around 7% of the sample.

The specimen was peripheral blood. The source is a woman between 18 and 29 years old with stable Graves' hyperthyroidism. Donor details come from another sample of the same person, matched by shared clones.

The CDR3 protein is CSARGLSGGLETQYF. The base sequence is TGCAGTGCTAGAGGACTTAGCGGGGGCCTCGAGACCCAGTACTTC. Recombination linked TRBV20-1 to TRBJ2-5, with 9 middle bases fitting TRBD2. From the germline V gene (reference sequence), CDR1 is DFQATT and CDR2 is SNEGSKA. Including the terminal cysteine and phenylalanine, the CDR3 comprises 15 residues. Left in the record is the CDR3 DNA by itself, 45 bases read in frame from the first base. Germline trimming amounts to 1 base on V and 5 bases on J, with 8 as the count of junction bases outside the gene matches.